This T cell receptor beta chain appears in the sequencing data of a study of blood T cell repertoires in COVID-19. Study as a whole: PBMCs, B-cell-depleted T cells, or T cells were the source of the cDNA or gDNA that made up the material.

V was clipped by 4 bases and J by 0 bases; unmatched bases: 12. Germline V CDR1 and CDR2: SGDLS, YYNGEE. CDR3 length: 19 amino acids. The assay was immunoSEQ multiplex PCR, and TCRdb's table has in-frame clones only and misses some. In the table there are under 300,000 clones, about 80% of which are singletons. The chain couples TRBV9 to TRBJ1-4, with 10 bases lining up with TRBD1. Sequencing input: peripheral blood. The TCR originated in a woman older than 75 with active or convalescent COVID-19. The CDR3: CASSPMRQGALATNEKLFF. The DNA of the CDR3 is TGTGCCAGCAGCCCCATGAGACAGGGGGCTCTGGCAACTAATGAAAAACTGTTTTTT.